This T cell receptor (beta chain) was recorded in a study of CD8 T cells in Susac syndrome (dated by TCRdb to about 2019). Context from the whole study: The study used repertoire sequencing to test whether antigen drove CD8+ T cell activation and differentiation in Susac syndrome. The study compared CD8+ T cell repertoire clonality among 12 healthy donors, 14 Susac syndrome patients and roughly 16 multiple sclerosis patients.

Peripheral blood CD8+ and CD4+ T cells from healthy donors, Susac syndrome patients and multiple sclerosis patients were profiled by high-throughput TCR beta sequencing. Healthy donors were age- and sex-matched controls. Bulk CD8+ and CD4+ T cells were purified by magnetic negative isolation, while CD8+ TEMRA cells were enriched using FACS. Blood was collected in EDTA tubes and processed within 24 hours, with PBMCs isolated through density gradient centrifugation. PBMCs intended for TCR sequencing were cryopreserved in liquid nitrogen and thawed later in a water bath at 37 degrees C. Purity of sorted or isolated CD4+, CD8+ and CD8+ TEMRA cells was at least 90%. The research as a whole found: The number of individuals in the TCR sequencing and HLA analysis was recognized as being relatively small.

The CDR3, from cysteine to phenylalanine, totals 15 residues. Only CDR3 DNA is held: 45 bases, read in frame from base 1. Trimming costs V 6 bases and J 6 bases, and their ends lie 21 bases apart. Via the germline V gene, CDR1 is SGHTA and CDR2 FQGNSA. RNA was extracted using the RNeasy kit, and roughly 0.45 to 1 microgram was reverse transcribed with random hexamers. The immunoSEQ multiplex PCR assay, which covers 54 Vbeta and 13 Jbeta segments, was used to amplify TCR beta CDR3 regions. Bias from PCR amplification was corrected by using a synthetic template baseline for primer optimization and for computational correction. In the original analysis: Reads were assigned to V, D and J genes according to IMGT and analyzed in immunoSEQ Analyzer, with only productive sequences retained. To calculate clonality, Shannon entropy was normalized by log2 of the number of productive unique sequences and then subtracted from one. For each patient and control, public and private clones were evaluated among the 100 most prevalent clones. Clones were defined as Susac-specific when absent from the healthy and MS cohorts, from some 1,100 published viral clones and from other ImmuneACCESS disease sequences. The public reads were reanalyzed by TCRdb: fastp trimming at Q25, MiXCR alignment, in-frame beta chains only. Every distinct CDR3 protein forms one entry, paired with its most common genes and DNA. The V and J calls and clone size are TCRdb's, not the authors'. Here the sample has approximately 120,000 distinct CDR3 sequences; around 92% occur a single time. In total, the top ten clones hold around 0.12% of the sample.

Comment on this clonotype: The target of this receptor is not known. No much larger clone is present one base from it, and per-base qualities are unavailable.

The specimen sequenced was CD8+ T cells from PBMCs. This TCR derives from a human donor in good health. The rearrangement combines TRBV7-2 with TRBJ2-7; TRBD1 is possibly the D segment (7 matching bases). At the DNA level, the sequence is TGTGCCAGCAGTAGAAGCAGGGGGGAGGTTGCCGAGCAGTACTTC. Its translation reads: CASSRSRGEVAEQYF.